The 22 T cell receptor beta chains presented below share a single source sample, sequenced in a study of monozygotic twins with inflammatory bowel disease. For each CDR3 protein, TCRdb gives one entry from its re-call of the 5' RACE reads, without DNA. The sample has around 47,000 distinct CDR3 sequences; the top ten hold 4% to 6.5%. Sequencing was done on a sample of blood. Receptors were obtained from a human donor with ulcerative colitis or Crohn's disease, or a healthy co-twin of an affected twin (not recorded which).

This chain uses TRBV6-6 with TRBJ2-1; the D call from TCRdb, TRBD2, cannot be confirmed without DNA. The CDR3 is 15 residues long. Germline CDR1 MNHNY, CDR2 SVGAGI (reference sequence). CDR3 region: CASTPTSGSYNEQFF.

The chain uses TRBV7-3 and TRBJ2-1; TCRdb indicates TRBD2, and absent DNA this call remains unverified. Germline-derived CDR1 and CDR2 are SGHTA and FQGTGA. This CDR3 has 18 residues. The CDR3 loop is CASSLILLGREWNNEQFF. Full variable domain (missing parts from reference TRBV7-3 and TRBJ2-1): GAGVSQTPSNKVTEKGKYVELRCDPISGHTALYWYRQSLGQGPEFLIYFQGTGAADDSGLPNDRFFAVRPEGSVSTLKIQRTERGDSAVYLCASSLILLGREWNNEQFFGPGTRLTVL.

The V gene is TRBV3-1, the J gene TRBJ1-6; the D call from TCRdb, TRBD1, cannot be confirmed without DNA. Germline V CDR1 and CDR2: LGHDT, YNNKEL (reference sequence). CDR3 size: 16 residues. The CDR3 loop reads CASSQGATGAGSPLHF.

The chain combines TRBV12-3 or TRBV12-4 with TRBJ2-1; checking the TCRdb D call of TRBD1 is not possible without DNA. This CDR3 comprises 13 residues. The CDR3 reads CASRLQGFGEQFF.

The J gene is TRBJ1-1, the V gene TRBV6-1; there is no DNA to check the TCRdb D call of TRBD1. The CDR3 totals 18 residues. Germline CDR1 reads MNHNS; CDR2 reads SASEGT. CDR3 sequence: CASSQVPPGQLANTEAFF.

The gene calls are TRBV28 and TRBJ2-5; TCRdb designates TRBD1, a call that cannot be tested without DNA. From germline, CDR1 is MDHEN and CDR2 SYDVKM. CDR3 length: 16 residues. CDR3 region: CASSSPGELGKETQYF.

CDR3 amino acids: CSARGPGQGINQPQHF. The rearrangement uses TRBV20-1 and TRBJ1-5; TCRdb outputs TRBD1, but without DNA this stays unchecked. The CDR3 extends over 16 amino acids. In germline, CDR1 is DFQATT, CDR2 SNEGSKA (reference sequence).

The rearrangement uses TRBV4-1 and TRBJ2-1; TCRdb selects TRBD2, and the lack of DNA leaves this call unchecked. The germline V gene has CDR1 MGHRA and CDR2 YSYEKL. The length of the CDR3 is 15 residues. CDR3 loop: CASSLGLAGDNEQFF.

This clonotype is medium-sized by frequency. V gene TRBV28 combines with J gene TRBJ1-2. Germline-derived CDR1 and CDR2 are MDHEN and SYDVKM. This CDR3 comprises 12 residues. The CDR3 spells CASSRRNRGYTF.

V and J are TRBV19 and TRBJ2-2; the TCRdb D gene call, TRBD1, has no DNA to confirm it. Germline loops: CDR1 LNHDA, CDR2 SQIVND (reference sequence). This CDR3 is 16 amino acids long. CDR3 residues: CAGSGTPLGSTGELFF.

V gene TRBV12-3 or TRBV12-4 combines with J gene TRBJ2-5; TCRdb's D gene call, TRBD2, goes unchecked for lack of DNA. The CDR3 loop spans 13 amino acids. CDR3 sequence: CASTSADQETQYF.

The J gene is TRBJ1-2, the V gene TRBV4-3; the TCRdb call, TRBD1, lacks DNA for checking. This CDR3 region has 16 residues. Germline V lookup: CDR1 LGHNA, CDR2 YSLEER. CDR3 sequence: CASSQSPGRQTYGYTF.

The rearrangement uses TRBV12-3 or TRBV12-4 and TRBJ2-3; TCRdb selects TRBD2, and the lack of DNA leaves this call unchecked. This CDR3 contains 16 residues. This CDR3 is CASSYPAGGPTDTQYF.

V gene TRBV5-6 combines with J gene TRBJ1-2; the TCRdb D gene call, TRBD1, has no DNA to confirm it. The CDR3 length is 14 residues. The germline gives CDR1 SGHDT, CDR2 YYEEEE. The CDR3 is CASSLGGFPYGYTF.

The genes are TRBV12-3 or TRBV12-4 and TRBJ2-1; TCRdb names TRBD2, which stays unverified in the absence of DNA. The CDR3 sequence is 13 residues long. CDR3 sequence reads: CASSFSSDNEQFF.

The genes are TRBV19 and TRBJ1-5. Germline CDR1 LNHDA, CDR2 SQIVND (reference sequence). CDR3 length: 13 amino acids. The CDR3 protein is CASSMDGNQPQHF.

This sequence joins TRBV10-3 and TRBJ2-6; TCRdb picks TRBD1, but there is no DNA to check that call. Germline CDR1 ENHRY, CDR2 SYGVKD. This CDR3 comprises 14 residues. CDR3 residues: CAISPGSGANVLTF.

This chain uses TRBV7-2 with TRBJ2-3; without DNA, the TCRdb call of TRBD1 cannot be checked. CDR1 and CDR2 (germline): SGHTA, FQGNSA. The CDR3 loop spans 14 amino acids. This chain's CDR3 is CASSGTRSTDTQYF. The variable domain in full, with the rest retrieved from reference TRBV7-2 and TRBJ2-3, is GAGVSQSPSNKVTEKGKDVELRCDPISGHTALYWYRQSLGQGLEFLIYFQGNSAPDKSGLPSDRFSAERTGGSVSTLTIQRTQQEDSAVYLCASSGTRSTDTQYFGPGTRLTVL.

CDR3 loop: CASSDDPRREDYQPQHF. The chain couples TRBV2 to TRBJ1-5. Germline CDR1 and CDR2: SNHLY and FYNNEI. The length of the CDR3 is 17 residues.

The V gene is TRBV7-2, the J gene TRBJ2-7; TCRdb outputs TRBD1, but without DNA this stays unchecked. This CDR3 contains 16 residues. Looked up from germline, CDR1 is SGHTA and CDR2 is FQGNSA. The CDR3 is CASSLEGGPILHEQYF.

The CDR3 is CSARDPLIHTNEKLFF. V gene TRBV20-1 combines with J gene TRBJ1-4; TCRdb reports TRBD1, a call that lacks DNA to check it against. CDR1 and CDR2 from the germline V gene are DFQATT and SNEGSKA (reference sequence). The CDR3 runs 16 residues.

V is TRBV7-7 and J is TRBJ2-1; TCRdb picks TRBD2, but there is no DNA to check that call. This CDR3 is built from 13 residues. The germline V gene has CDR1 SSHAT and CDR2 FNYEAQ (reference sequence). The CDR3 is CASSLGQRTEQFF.